This passage covers 24 T cell receptor beta chains from one sample sequenced in a study of a mutant IDH1 vaccine in newly diagnosed glioma. This table comes from immunoSEQ multiplex PCR, and its TCRdb copy is limited to in-frame clones, with some not included. In the table there are about 88,000 clones, about four fifths of which are singletons. Time point meaning: baseline, week 1 (first vaccination visit). As for treatment: pre-vaccination baseline after standard-of-care therapy. The source was PBMCs, collected from a glioma patient treated with radiotherapy, temozolomide or both. The receptors were gathered from a man aged 35 to 55 with glioma. Some clones in this sample may be carry-over from other donors' samples.

The chain recombines TRBV6-1 with TRBJ1-3; a weak D match, TRBD1 (6 bases). CDR1 MNHNS and CDR2 SASEGT come from the germline V gene. CDR3 size: 15 residues. V was trimmed by 6 bases and J by 4 bases, leaving 16 bases between them. CDR3 loop: CASSAIQGTGNTIYF. CDR3 DNA sequence: TGTGCCAGCAGCGCGATACAGGGAACCGGAAACACCATATATTTT.

This clone was counted only a few times. The V and J genes are TRBV7-2 and TRBJ1-6; perhaps TRBD1 as D (6 bases). The CDR3 is 16 residues long. CDR1 SGHTA and CDR2 FQGNSA come from the germline V gene. With 2 bases removed from V and 9 bases from J, the gap between germline ends came to 17 bases. CDR3 sequence (DNA): TGTGCCAGCAGCTTAACATTTAGTAGAGGGGGTTCACCCCTCCACTTT. Its translation is CASSLTFSRGGSPLHF.

V is TRBV7-9 and J is TRBJ2-7; possible D gene TRBD2, 7 bases. Germline loops: CDR1 SEHNR, CDR2 FQNEAQ (reference sequence). The CDR3 loop spans 12 amino acids. V was pared by 5 bases and J by 6 bases, with 11 bases between. CDR3: CASSRRGAEQYF. The DNA for the CDR3 is TGTGCCAGCAGCCGCCGGGGGGCCGAGCAGTACTTC.

The chain is built from TRBV15 and TRBJ2-5; D not certain. The CDR3 has 15 amino acids. The germline CDR1 and CDR2 sequences are LNHNV and YYDKDF (reference sequence). The V gene lost 3 bases and the J gene lost 2 bases, with 13 bases spanning the gap. The CDR3 sequence: CATSSLGRSQETQYF. The CDR3, as DNA: TGTGCCACCAGCAGCCTTGGACGGTCACAAGAGACCCAGTACTTC.

As DNA, the CDR3 is TGTGCCAGCAGCGTACTAGCGGGAGATGAAGATACGCAGTATTTT. Amino acids: CASSVLAGDEDTQYF. The chain combines TRBV6-1 with TRBJ2-3, with 11 nucleotides matching TRBD2. J lost 5 bases, V lost 6 bases, and 7 bases had no gene match. This CDR3 region has 15 residues. Germline V gene sequence: CDR1 MNHNS, CDR2 SASEGT.

V is TRBV5-4 and J is TRBJ1-2, with D unresolved. Per germline, CDR1 SGHNT and CDR2 YYREEE (reference sequence). The CDR3 covers 14 residues. Trimming left V 3 bases short and J 2 bases short, with 11 bases between. The DNA for the CDR3 is TGTGCCAGCAGCTCTTTTTCCCTCAACTATGGCTACACCTTC. Protein sequence: CASSSFSLNYGYTF.

This chain joins TRBV25-1 and TRBJ1-1; D remains ambiguous. Germline V gene data show CDR1 as MGHDK and CDR2 as SYGVNS. Trimming took off 8 bases at V and 8 bases at J, with 18 bases between the two ends. The CDR3 sequence is 13 residues long. CDR3 protein: CASGEAWISEAFF. The CDR3 nucleotides are TGTGCCAGCGGGGAAGCCTGGATTTCCGAAGCTTTCTTT.

This sequence joins TRBV13 and TRBJ1-1, with D uncertain. CDR3 length: 15 amino acids. V lost 5 bases and J lost 2, with 15 bases in between. Germline assignment: CDR1 PRHDT and CDR2 FYEKMQ (reference sequence). CDR3 in DNA: TGTGCCAGCAGCCCCCTAGGCGGGGTAAACACTGAAGCTTTCTTT. Residues: CASSPLGGVNTEAFF.

J is TRBJ2-7 and V is TRBV5-4; possibly TRBD2 for D (5 bases). The V end lost 0 bases, the J end lost 3 bases, and 13 bases lay between the germline ends. The CDR3 has 15 residues. Germline V gene sequence: CDR1 SGHNT, CDR2 YYREEE (reference sequence). This CDR3 is CASSLAGVLFYEQYF. The CDR3 DNA follows: TGTGCCAGCAGCTTGGCCGGGGTTCTCTTCTACGAGCAGTACTTC.

As for this clone: At one of its ends the junction is not consistent with the germline gene, which may arise from a read error. The rearrangement uses TRBV6-6 and TRBJ1-2; D unresolved. The CDR3 runs 11 residues. Per germline, CDR1 MNHNY and CDR2 SVGAGI (reference sequence). CDR3 region: CASGRPYGYTF. The CDR3 DNA is TGCGCCAGCGGCCGTCCCTATGGCTACACCTTC.

There are many counts of this clone. The rearrangement joins TRBV6-5 to TRBJ1-5; D ambiguous. V lost 5 bases and J 1 base, leaving 9 bases between the germline ends. The germline V gene has CDR1 MNHEY and CDR2 SVGAGI. The CDR3 is made up of 14 amino acids. The DNA for the CDR3 is TGTGCCAGCAGTGCCCATGCCAGCAATCAGCCCCAGCATTTT. As protein: CASSAHASNQPQHF.

This rearrangement joins TRBV9 to TRBJ1-1; TRBD1 is a possible D gene (5 bases). Germline CDR1 and CDR2: SGDLS and YYNGEE. Between the trimmed V and J ends, which lost 0 bases and 4 bases, there was a span of 10 bases. The CDR3 is made up of 14 amino acids. CDR3 DNA sequence: TGTGCCAGCAGCGTAGGGGGGATGAGCACTGAAGCTTTCTTT. It yields the protein CASSVGGMSTEAFF.

The chain recombines TRBV14 with TRBJ2-7; 8 positions agree with TRBD1. J was trimmed by 2 bases and V by 4 bases; bases with no gene match: 7. Germline CDR1 reads SGHDN; CDR2 reads FVKESK. This CDR3 region has 15 residues. CDR3: CASSRLGQVPYEQYF. As DNA, the CDR3 is TGTGCCAGCAGCCGACTGGGACAGGTACCCTACGAGCAGTACTTC. The variable domain in full, with the rest retrieved from reference TRBV14 and TRBJ2-7, is EAGVTQFPSHSVIEKGQTVTLRCDPISGHDNLYWYRRVMGKEIKFLLHFVKESKQDESGMPNNRFLAERTGGTYSTLKVQPAELEDSGVYFCASSRLGQVPYEQYFGPGTRLTVT.

The chain carries TRBV5-1 and TRBJ2-7; 7 nucleotides line up with TRBD1. Per germline, CDR1 SGHRS and CDR2 YFSETQ. V shed 2 bases, J shed 4 bases, and the junction held 9 bases outside the gene matches. CDR3 length: 15 amino acids. CDR3 loop: CASSLPGTEGYEQYF. CDR3 coding DNA: TGCGCCAGCAGCTTACCCGGGACAGAGGGATACGAGCAGTACTTC.

J is TRBJ2-2 and V is TRBV19, with 16 bases identical to TRBD2. The CDR3 covers 17 residues. The J segment lost 7 bases and the V segment lost 5 bases, leaving 7 bases of the junction unmatched. In germline, CDR1 is LNHDA, CDR2 SQIVND (reference sequence). The CDR3 nucleotides are TGTGCCAGTAGTCGGGGACTAGCGGGGGGGCCCAACGGGGAGCTGTTTTTT. The encoded protein is CASSRGLAGGPNGELFF.

This clone came up a few times. V usage is TRBV4-1 and J usage is TRBJ1-1, with TRBD1 as a possible D gene (6 bases). Trimming shortened V by 4 bases and J by 1 base, and 13 bases separated the two germline ends. The germline gives CDR1 MGHRA, CDR2 YSYEKL. The CDR3 totals 15 residues. CDR3: CASSLTVTGNTEAFF. The CDR3, as DNA: TGCGCCAGCAGCCTGACGGTGACAGGGAACACTGAAGCTTTCTTT.

This clone occurred once. This chain uses TRBV30 with TRBJ1-2, with D hard to call. V dropped 2 bases and J dropped 4 bases, with 11 bases sitting between them. The CDR3 extends over 13 amino acids. CDR1 is GTSNPN and CDR2 is SVGIG in the germline V gene (reference sequence). CDR3 sequence: CAWSNVFSYGYTF. CDR3 bases: TGTGCCTGGAGTAATGTGTTTAGCTATGGCTACACCTTC.

The rearrangement uses TRBV6-6 and TRBJ2-7; TRBD1 agrees at 9 bases. CDR3 length: 14 residues. Germline CDR1 and CDR2: MNHNY and SVGAGI (reference sequence). The V gene end was trimmed by 5 bases and the J gene end by 2 bases; junction bases not matched to a gene: 4. The CDR3 region is CASSPGTGPYEQYF. The CDR3 nucleotides read TGTGCCAGCAGTCCCGGGACAGGGCCCTACGAGCAGTACTTC.

The genes are TRBV20-1 and TRBJ2-1; 8 nucleotides agree with TRBD2. The germline V gene has CDR1 DFQATT and CDR2 SNEGSKA (reference sequence). This CDR3 contains 10 residues. V lost 5 bases and J lost 13; bases outside the gene matches: 4. The CDR3 region is CSAERGRQFF. As DNA, the CDR3 is TGCAGTGCTGAGCGGGGGAGACAGTTCTTC.

This clone was seen a single time. This chain connects TRBV9 to TRBJ1-3; D remains unclear. CDR3 length: 14 residues. The ends were cut back, 5 bases at V and 0 bases at J, with 9 bases in the middle. Germline assignment: CDR1 SGDLS and CDR2 YYNGEE. The CDR3 DNA is TGTGCCAGCAGTCAGGTCCTCTCTGGAAACACCATATATTTT. This encodes CASSQVLSGNTIYF.

V gene TRBV4-2 combines with J gene TRBJ2-5; D possibly corresponds to TRBD2 (7 bases). This CDR3 region has 14 residues. Trimming cost V 8 bases and J 4 bases, with 17 bases left between them. Germline-derived CDR1 and CDR2 are LGHNA and YNFKEQ. CDR3 nucleotide sequence: TGTGCCAGCGGGGGCGGGACTACGGGAGAGACCCAGTACTTC. It specifies CASGGGTTGETQYF.

The V and J genes are TRBV6-5 and TRBJ2-7; D may be TRBD2 (5 bases). V dropped 6 bases and J dropped 3 bases, with 15 bases sitting between them. CDR3 length: 14 amino acids. The V gene's germline CDR1 is MNHEY and CDR2 SVGAGI. The CDR3 region is CASSLGRNVYEQYF. In DNA form, the CDR3 reads TGTGCCAGCAGCTTAGGGAGAAACGTCTACGAGCAGTACTTC.

This rearrangement joins TRBV5-6 to TRBJ2-7, with D possibly matching TRBD2 (7 bases). Per the germline V gene, CDR1 is SGHDT and CDR2 is YYEEEE. The germline V and J ends were trimmed by 2 bases and 3 bases, with 12 bases remaining between them. The CDR3 has 14 amino acids. The CDR3 nucleotides are TGTGCCAGCAGCTTAGGGGGGGCCATCTACGAGCAGTACTTC. Its translation: CASSLGGAIYEQYF.

Only one count was recorded for this clone. V is TRBV2 and J is TRBJ1-6; 9 nucleotides agree with TRBD1. In germline, CDR1 is SNHLY, CDR2 FYNNEI. Trimming at V came to 6 bases and at J to 4 bases, leaving 4 bases not matched to a gene. CDR3 size: 15 residues. The CDR3 bases are TGTGCCAGCAGGGGGACAGGGCGGTATAATTCACCCCTCCACTTT. Its translation: CASRGTGRYNSPLHF.